The 17 T cell receptor beta chains reported below all come from one sample, sequenced in a study of tissue T cells after allogeneic stem cell transplantation. Assay: immunoSEQ multiplex PCR; the TCRdb copy retains only in-frame clones and omits some. Of around 6,600 clones in the sample, around 70% are singletons; the top ten hold 20% to 30%. This material consisted of tissue from the stomach, taken at autopsy. The receptor set was obtained from a woman between 18 and 49 years old with breast cancer.

The genes are TRBV29-1 and TRBJ2-1, with D perhaps given as TRBD1 or TRBD2 (5 bases each). Germline-derived CDR1 and CDR2 are SQVTM and ANQGSEA. This CDR3 is built from 15 residues. V gave up 5 bases and J gave up 10 bases, with 24 bases separating them. The CDR3 DNA reads TGCAGCGTTCCAGAACCGGGACCCGCAACTAGGGAGCAGTTCTTC. Protein product: CSVPEPGPATREQFF.

The chain employs TRBV10-3 and TRBJ2-3; 8 bases fit TRBD1. The V gene end was trimmed by 10 bases and the J gene end by 2 bases; junction bases not matched to a gene: 8. The CDR3 extends over 14 amino acids. Germline lookup yields CDR1 ENHRY and CDR2 SYGVKD. CDR3 sequence reads: CATRLQGDTDTQYF. DNA for the CDR3: TGTGCCACCAGGTTACAGGGGGACACAGATACGCAGTATTTT.

This chain joins TRBV9 and TRBJ2-3; D uncertain. This CDR3 comprises 14 residues. The germline gives CDR1 SGDLS, CDR2 YYNGEE. V was cut by 0 bases and J by 2 bases, with 7 bases left in between. The CDR3 nucleotides read TGTGCCAGCAGCGTAGACGTGGTCACAGATACGCAGTATTTT. Protein sequence: CASSVDVVTDTQYF.

This clone is termed medium-sized. V and J are TRBV6-5 and TRBJ2-1; TRBD2 matches at 15 bases. The junction had 3 bases not matched to a gene; V was cut back by 2 bases and J by 7 bases. Germline V gene sequence: CDR1 MNHEY, CDR2 SVGAGI. This CDR3 has 16 residues. CDR3 region: CASSYTGLAGGNEQFF. The CDR3 DNA reads TGTGCCAGCAGTTACACGGGACTAGCGGGAGGAAATGAGCAGTTCTTC.

A few counts support this clone. The V call is TRBV19, the J call TRBJ2-4, with D perhaps given as TRBD1 or TRBD2 (7 bases each). V was pared by 3 bases and J by 0 bases, with 18 bases between. Germline CDR1 and CDR2: LNHDA and SQIVND (reference sequence). The CDR3 contains 18 residues. CDR3 protein: CASSIGGDRALAKNIQYF. The CDR3 DNA is TGTGCCAGTAGTATTGGGGGGGACAGAGCCTTAGCCAAAAACATTCAGTACTTC.

The gene calls are TRBV5-1 and TRBJ1-2; D is unresolved. The CDR3 has 14 residues. CDR1 and CDR2 from the germline V gene are SGHRS and YFSETQ. Trimming removed 0 bases at V and 0 bases at J, with 6 bases between. For the CDR3, the DNA is TGCGCCAGCAGCTTGGAACGGCCTAACTATGGCTACACCTTC. Residues: CASSLERPNYGYTF. The whole variable domain, filled in from reference TRBV5-1 and TRBJ1-2, reads KAGVTQTPRYLIKTRGQQVTLSCSPISGHRSVSWYQQTPGQGLQFLFEYFSETQRNKGNFPGRFSGRQFSNSRSEMNVSTLELGDSALYLCASSLERPNYGYTFGSGTRLTVV.

Regarding this clone: Other DNA sequences of this sample code for an identical CDR3. The gene calls are TRBV4-3 and TRBJ2-3, with 9 bases lining up with TRBD2. V trimming: 2 bases; J trimming: 2 bases; junction bases outside the gene matches: 5. This CDR3 has 16 residues. CDR1 LGHNA and CDR2 YSLEER come from the germline V gene. The CDR3 bases are TGCGCCAGCAGCCAACTCCTAGCGGGAAACACAGATACGCAGTATTTT. This codes for CASSQLLAGNTDTQYF.

The chain recombines TRBV7-2 with TRBJ1-4; D not certain. Trimming removed 2 bases at V and 5 bases at J, with 12 bases between. Germline loops: CDR1 SGHTA, CDR2 FQGNSA. The CDR3 has 15 residues. CDR3 DNA sequence: TGTGCCAGCAGCTTAAGTTCGGGTCAGAATGAAAAACTGTTTTTT. It encodes CASSLSSGQNEKLFF.

This clone was seen just once. This chain joins TRBV19 and TRBJ1-5; D call uncertain. The V gene lost 5 bases and the J gene lost 7 bases, with 18 bases spanning the gap. The length of the CDR3 is 15 residues. The germline V gene has CDR1 LNHDA and CDR2 SQIVND (reference sequence). The CDR3 sequence: CASSFWRLRYQPQHF. In DNA form, the CDR3 reads TGTGCCAGTAGTTTTTGGAGGCTTAGGTACCAGCCCCAGCATTTT. Supplemented by reference TRBV19 and TRBJ1-5, the full variable domain reads DGGITQSPKYLFRKEGQNVTLSCEQNLNHDAMYWYRQDPGQGLRLIYYSQIVNDFQKGDIAEGYSVSREKKESFPLTVTSAQKNPTAFYLCASSFWRLRYQPQHFGDGTRLSIL.

The chain has TRBV4-1 and TRBJ1-1, with D uncertain. CDR1 and CDR2 from the germline V gene are MGHRA and YSYEKL. The CDR3 has 16 residues. Trimming pared 4 bases from V and 3 bases from J, leaving 18 bases between. This CDR3 is CASSPQGRQVHTEAFF. As DNA, the CDR3 is TGCGCCAGCAGCCCGCAAGGTCGGCAGGTACACACTGAAGCTTTCTTT.

The count of this clone is one. The chain couples TRBV6-2 or TRBV6-3 to TRBJ2-7; the D is unclear. This CDR3 region has 14 residues. Germline loops: CDR1 MNHEY, CDR2 SVGEGT. Trimming left V 2 bases short and J 0 bases short, with 8 bases between. The CDR3 sequence: CASSYTAVSYEQYF. The DNA of the CDR3 is TGTGCCAGCAGTTACACCGCAGTCTCCTACGAGCAGTACTTC.

This clone came up a few times. The chain joins TRBV7-2 to TRBJ2-1; D uncertain. The V end was cut by 5 bases, the J end by 5 bases, with 7 bases between. The CDR3 consists of 12 residues. From germline, CDR1 is SGHTA and CDR2 FQGNSA. CDR3 loop: CASSPPDNEQFF. The CDR3 DNA reads as TGTGCCAGCAGCCCCCCGGACAATGAGCAGTTCTTC.

The chain employs TRBV30 and TRBJ1-3; no firm D call. Trimming left V 0 bases short and J 2 bases short, with 11 bases between. Germline V gene lookup returns CDR1 GTSNPN and CDR2 SVGIG (reference sequence). The CDR3 covers 15 residues. CDR3 coding DNA: TGTGCCTGGAGTGTGGAAGGGAACCCTGGAAACACCATATATTTT. The encoded protein is CAWSVEGNPGNTIYF.

There are a few counts of this clone. The gene calls are TRBV5-4 and TRBJ2-5; D uncertain. The CDR3 covers 17 residues. Germline CDR1 is SGHNT and CDR2 is YYREEE (reference sequence). The ends were cut back, 0 bases at V and 0 bases at J, with 15 bases in the middle. The CDR3 DNA reads as TGTGCCAGCAGCTTGGCTACGACCGAGGAGTACCAAGAGACCCAGTACTTC. Its protein is CASSLATTEEYQETQYF.

The chain is built from TRBV7-9 and TRBJ1-4; 7 nucleotides agree with TRBD1. The CDR3 is 14 residues long. Germline V gene sequence: CDR1 SEHNR, CDR2 FQNEAQ (reference sequence). V shed 6 bases, J shed 4 bases, and the junction held 5 bases outside the gene matches. The CDR3 bases are TGTGCCAGCAGTCCAGGGGGAAGTAATGAAAAACTGTTTTTT. Translating it yields CASSPGGSNEKLFF.

V and J are TRBV6-5 and TRBJ2-1; 12 bases agree with TRBD2. V was pared by 2 bases and J by 4 bases, with 3 bases of the junction left unmatched. Per the germline V gene, CDR1 is MNHEY and CDR2 is SVGAGI. CDR3 length: 16 residues. Written as DNA, the CDR3 is TGTGCCAGCAGTTACCGGCTAGCGGGAGGGTACAATGAGCAGTTCTTC. Its protein product is CASSYRLAGGYNEQFF.

V gene TRBV3-1 (or the pseudogene TRBV3-2) combines with J gene TRBJ1-5; no firm D call. This CDR3 is 15 amino acids long. From germline, CDR1 is LGHDT and CDR2 YNNKEL (reference sequence). Trimming removed 4 bases from V and 4 bases from J, with 14 bases in between. Written as DNA, the CDR3 is TGTGCCAGCAGCCCGTCCGGGTACTCAAATCAGCCCCAGCATTTT. Protein product: CASSPSGYSNQPQHF.